The rows below give T cell receptor beta chains drawn from one sample of a study of vaccination and CD4 T cells after COVID-19. No cognate antigen is known for these TCRs. TCRdb re-called the PCR reads with MiXCR, one entry per CDR3 protein. The table has several thousand distinct CDR3 sequences, 75% to 85% seen once. Sequencing was performed on CD4+ T cells from blood, cultured in vitro. The receptor source for this set is a human donor who had recovered from COVID-19. CDR3s include the opening cysteine and the closing phenylalanine or tryptophan. The D gene is left open where the match is weak. Expanded clones are given a class, and other clones once, few, many or no size at all.

cdr3_nt	cdr3_aa	d_call	v_call	clone_size	j_call
TGCAGTGCTAGGGGAACAGGGAACACTGAAGCTTTCTTT	CSARGTGNTEAFF	.	TRBV20-1	.	TRBJ1-1
TGTGCCAGCAGCTTGGGGCACAACTATGGCTACACCTTC	CASSLGHNYGYTF	.	TRBV7-9	.	TRBJ1-2
TGTGCCAGAACCGGGACAGGGGCCCTTTACACCTTC	CARTGTGALYTF	TRBD1	TRBV2	.	TRBJ1-2
TGTGCCAGCAGTTACTGCACAGGGTGTGGCGAATACTTC	CASSYCTGCGEYF	.	TRBV6-5	.	TRBJ2-7
TGTGCCAGCAGCTTAGCGGGGACGGATAGCATGGGCTACACCTTC	CASSLAGTDSMGYTF	.	TRBV7-2	.	TRBJ1-2
TGCGCCAGCAGTGAGTCTGGCGGGGGGGCCATCGGGGAGACCCAGTACTTC	CASSESGGGAIGETQYF	TRBD2	TRBV10-1	.	TRBJ2-5
TGTGCCAGCAGCTTAAATAAGGGGACCTATGGCTACACCTTC	CASSLNKGTYGYTF	.	TRBV7-2	.	TRBJ1-2
TGTGCCAGCAGCTCCTCCCCGGCGGCTGGCTACACCTTC	CASSSSPAAGYTF	.	TRBV7-2	.	TRBJ1-2
TGTGCCACCAGCAGAGACAGGGGACCCTACAATGAGCAGTTCTTC	CATSRDRGPYNEQFF	.	TRBV15	.	TRBJ2-1
TGTGCCAGCAGCTTCGGGAGCGGCCAAGAGACCCAGTACTTC	CASSFGSGQETQYF	.	TRBV7-2	.	TRBJ2-5
TGTGCCAGCAGCTTATACAATCAGCCCCAGCATTTT	CASSLYNQPQHF	.	TRBV7-2	few	TRBJ1-5
TGTGCCACCAGTGACCGGACTGAATTCACAGATACGCAGTATTTT	CATSDRTEFTDTQYF	.	TRBV24-1	.	TRBJ2-3
TGTGCCAGCACCTTCGACAGGGGGCGAGGTAGCGGGAGGTCCGAGACCCAGTACTTC	CASTFDRGRGSGRSETQYF	.	TRBV28	.	TRBJ2-5
TGTGCCAGTCAGGGGACTTATAATTCACCCCTCCACTTT	CASQGTYNSPLHF	.	TRBV19	few	TRBJ1-6
TGTGCCAGTAGTAAGAACGAAGCACCCAATCAGCCCCAGCATTTT	CASSKNEAPNQPQHF	.	TRBV19	once	TRBJ1-5
TGTGCCATCAGTGAGGGGACTAGCGGGGCCGCCGGGGAGCTGTTTTTT	CAISEGTSGAAGELFF	TRBD2	TRBV10-3	.	TRBJ2-2
TGCAGTGCTAGAGGCGGAGGCGGGCTAGGTCGCAATCAGCCCCAGCATTTT	CSARGGGGLGRNQPQHF	.	TRBV20-1	.	TRBJ1-5
TGCAGTGCTAGCCTCCGGGGGCTGACCGGTTCACCCCTCCACTTT	CSASLRGLTGSPLHF	.	TRBV20-1	few	TRBJ1-6
TGCAGTGCCGGAAGGGGGGGGTACAATCAGCCCCAGCATTTT	CSAGRGGYNQPQHF	.	TRBV20-1	.	TRBJ1-5
TGCAGTGCTAGCAGGGGTGGGGATAATTCACCCCTCCACTTT	CSASRGGDNSPLHF	.	TRBV20-1	.	TRBJ1-6
TGCAGTGCTAGGATGGATCCGGACTATGGCTACACCTTC	CSARMDPDYGYTF	.	TRBV20-1	few	TRBJ1-2
TGCAGTGCTAGATTGGCTAGCCGAGTACACTACAATGAGCAGTTCTTC	CSARLASRVHYNEQFF	.	TRBV20-1	.	TRBJ2-1
TGTGCCAGCAGCCTGGGAGGGGGGATGAGAGATTCACCCCTCCACTTT	CASSLGGGMRDSPLHF	.	TRBV12-3/TRBV12-4	.	TRBJ1-6
TGCGCCAGCAGTGAGTCGTGGGAGAACTATGGCTACACCTTC	CASSESWENYGYTF	.	TRBV10-1	.	TRBJ1-2
TGTGCCAGCAGCCTACGGGGGGATTTAGGCTATGGCTACACCTTC	CASSLRGDLGYGYTF	.	TRBV7-9	.	TRBJ1-2
TGTGCCAGCAGCTTAGTTGCGGCAGCGGAGACCCAGTACTTC	CASSLVAAAETQYF	.	TRBV7-2	.	TRBJ2-5
TGTGCCAGCAGTCATCAGGGGGAGCACGAGCAGTACTTC	CASSHQGEHEQYF	TRBD1	TRBV6-1	.	TRBJ2-7
TGTGCCAGCAGCTTCACGGGCGGAGAGACCCAGTACTTC	CASSFTGGETQYF	.	TRBV7-2	.	TRBJ2-5
TGTGCCAGCAGCTTAGACTACAATGAGCAGTTCTTC	CASSLDYNEQFF	.	TRBV7-9	medium-sized	TRBJ2-1
TGTGCCAGCAGCTCTCGACAGGGGGCGAGTAATTCACCCCTCCACTTT	CASSSRQGASNSPLHF	TRBD1	TRBV7-9	.	TRBJ1-6
TGTGCCAGCAGCCCGACCCTCGGGGAGTACCAAGAGACCCAGTACTTC	CASSPTLGEYQETQYF	.	TRBV7-6	.	TRBJ2-5
TGCAGTGCTCAGGACTCCTATGGCTACACCTTC	CSAQDSYGYTF	.	TRBV20-1	.	TRBJ1-2
TGTGCCAGTAGTATAGGGCTACAGGGGGAGGCTGAAGCTTTCTTT	CASSIGLQGEAEAFF	TRBD1	TRBV19	.	TRBJ1-1
TGCAGTGCTAGAGATCACCGAAGGGACAGCGAAAATCAGCCCCAGCATTTT	CSARDHRRDSENQPQHF	TRBD1	TRBV20-1	.	TRBJ1-5
TGTGCCAGCAGTGGGAAAGAGACCCAGTACTTC	CASSGKETQYF	.	TRBV2	.	TRBJ2-5
TGTGCCAGCAGCGCCGCCGGGACTAGCCTTTACGAGCAGTACTTC	CASSAAGTSLYEQYF	TRBD2	TRBV6-1	large	TRBJ2-7
TGTGCCAGCAGGCAACAGGGTCATAGCAATCAGCCCCAGCATTTT	CASRQQGHSNQPQHF	.	TRBV7-2	.	TRBJ1-5
TGTGCCAGCAGGGACAGGGGGACGAGGGACGAGCAGTACTTC	CASRDRGTRDEQYF	TRBD1	TRBV6-1	once	TRBJ2-7
TGTGCCACCAGTGCTCCCGAGGATGGTGGAAACACCATATATTTT	CATSAPEDGGNTIYF	.	TRBV24-1	.	TRBJ1-3
TGTGCCAGCAGTTCACGAGCGGACGGCCCTGAAGCTTTCTTT	CASSSRADGPEAFF	.	TRBV7-9	.	TRBJ1-1
TGTGCCAGCAGCTTAGCTCACACGGCCGGCACTGAAGCTTTCTTT	CASSLAHTAGTEAFF	.	TRBV7-2	.	TRBJ1-1
TGTGCCAGCAGGGACCACAGGGGGTTCCACGAGCAGTACTTC	CASRDHRGFHEQYF	TRBD1	TRBV6-2/TRBV6-3	.	TRBJ2-7
TGTGCCAGCAGCCAGGGGGTCATTAACTATGGCTACACCTTC	CASSQGVINYGYTF	TRBD1	TRBV25-1	.	TRBJ1-2
TGTGCCAGCTGGGACAGTCTCCTCTATGGCTACACCTTC	CASWDSLLYGYTF	TRBD1	TRBV2	once	TRBJ1-2
TGCAGTGCAACAGGACAGGGGAACTATGGCTACACCTTC	CSATGQGNYGYTF	TRBD1	TRBV20-1	.	TRBJ1-2
TGCAGTGCTACCTCGGACACTACGATGAACACTGAAGCTTTCTTT	CSATSDTTMNTEAFF	.	TRBV20-1	.	TRBJ1-1
TGTGCCAGCAGTGGTGGACTAGCGGGGGGGCAGGAGCAGTACTTC	CASSGGLAGGQEQYF	TRBD2	TRBV2	.	TRBJ2-7
TGCAGTGGTGCGACAGCCTCTGGAAACACCATATATTTT	CSGATASGNTIYF	.	TRBV20-1	.	TRBJ1-3
TGTGCCAGCAGCTTAGCGTCGACAGGGGGCTACAATCAGCCCCAGCATTTT	CASSLASTGGYNQPQHF	TRBD1	TRBV7-2	.	TRBJ1-5
TGTGCCAGCAGCGATAGCGGTCTGGGGACCCAGTACTTC	CASSDSGLGTQYF	.	TRBV9	.	TRBJ2-5
TGCAGTGCTAGAGTAGGATCAGGGGCCCAGCATTTT	CSARVGSGAQHF	.	TRBV20-1	.	TRBJ1-5
TGTGCCAGCAGTGGCCAGGGAGATGGTTACGAGCAGTACTTC	CASSGQGDGYEQYF	.	TRBV2	few	TRBJ2-7
TGCAGTGTCCCGAGGGGACTCGGTCAGCCCCAGCATTTT	CSVPRGLGQPQHF	.	TRBV20-1	.	TRBJ1-5
TGTGCCAGCAGCTTATGGTCTTCACCCCTCCACTTT	CASSLWSSPLHF	.	TRBV11-2	.	TRBJ1-6
TGCAGTTCCAGTTACCAACAAGAGACCCAGTACTTC	CSSSYQQETQYF	.	TRBV20-1	few	TRBJ2-5
TGCGCCAGCTCCCGGTGGGGAAATTCACCCCTCCACTTT	CASSRWGNSPLHF	.	TRBV5-1	.	TRBJ1-6
TGCAGTGCTAGTATGGCAGGCGATAGCAATCAGCCCCAGCATTTT	CSASMAGDSNQPQHF	.	TRBV20-1	.	TRBJ1-5